This T cell receptor beta chain was retrieved from a study of shared clonotypes between healthy human individuals. General study results and limits: The sampled material consisted only of blood, and tissue repertoires are likely to differ.

Using immunoSEQ multiplex PCR, the repertoire was profiled, and TCRdb retains in-frame clones only, with some absent. The sample has around 1.5 million clones; approximately 98% are singletons. V was cut by 7 bases and J by 2 bases, with 11 bases left in between. Germline CDR1 and CDR2: SNHLY and FYNNEI. The CDR3 is 13 amino acids. As to this clone: What it binds is not known.

The genes are TRBV2 and TRBJ1-1; D may be TRBD1 (6 bases). Sequencing was done on a sample of naive CD4+ T cells sorted from blood. Subset of the sample: CD45RA+ positively selected. This sequence originates from a young man in good health. The CDR3 is CASTRDINTEAFF. For the CDR3, the DNA is TGTGCCAGCACTCGGGACATCAACACTGAAGCTTTCTTT.